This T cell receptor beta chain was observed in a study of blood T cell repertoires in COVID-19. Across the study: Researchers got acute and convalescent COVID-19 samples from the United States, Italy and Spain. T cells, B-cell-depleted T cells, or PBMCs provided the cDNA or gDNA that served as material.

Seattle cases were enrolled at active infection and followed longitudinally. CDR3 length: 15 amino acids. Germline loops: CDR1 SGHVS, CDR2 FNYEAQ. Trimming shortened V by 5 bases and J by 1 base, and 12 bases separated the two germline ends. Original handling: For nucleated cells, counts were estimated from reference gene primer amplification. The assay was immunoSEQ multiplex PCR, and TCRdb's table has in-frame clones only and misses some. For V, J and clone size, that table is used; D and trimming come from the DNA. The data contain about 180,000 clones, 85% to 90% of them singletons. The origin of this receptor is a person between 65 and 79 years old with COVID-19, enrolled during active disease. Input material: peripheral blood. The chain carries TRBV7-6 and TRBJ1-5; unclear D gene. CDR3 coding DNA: TGTGCCAGCAGCCCCATCGCAGGAAGCAATCAGCCCCAGCATTTT. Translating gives CASSPIAGSNQPQHF.